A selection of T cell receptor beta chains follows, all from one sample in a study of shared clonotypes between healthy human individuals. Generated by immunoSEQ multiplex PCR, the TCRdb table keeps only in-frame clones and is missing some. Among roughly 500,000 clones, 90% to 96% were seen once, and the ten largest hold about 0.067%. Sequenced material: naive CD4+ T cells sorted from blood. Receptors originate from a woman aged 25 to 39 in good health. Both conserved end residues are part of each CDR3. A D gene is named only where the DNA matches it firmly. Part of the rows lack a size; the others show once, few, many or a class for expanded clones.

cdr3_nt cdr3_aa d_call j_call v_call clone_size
TGTGCCAGCAGCGTAGGTAGCGGGAGGGCCAAAAACAATGAGCAGTTCTTC CASSVGSGRAKNNEQFF TRBD2 TRBJ2-1 TRBV9 -
TGCAGCGTTGAGGGCTCGACAGGGAAGACCTACGAGCAGTACTTC CSVEGSTGKTYEQYF TRBD1 TRBJ2-7 TRBV29-1 once
TGTGCCAGCAGTGAATATAACAGGGCCTACGAGCAGTACTTC CASSEYNRAYEQYF - TRBJ2-7 TRBV25-1 -
TGTGCCAGCAGTTTATTCTATCAAACGCTAGGCACTGAAGCTTTCTTT CASSLFYQTLGTEAFF - TRBJ1-1 TRBV28 -
TGTGCCAGCAGTTACTCGCCTAGCGTAAGCACAGATACGCAGTATTTT CASSYSPSVSTDTQYF - TRBJ2-3 TRBV6-5 -
TGCGCCAGCAGCCCGGAGGCAGTTTACGAGCAGTACTTC CASSPEAVYEQYF - TRBJ2-7 TRBV5-1 -
TGTGCCAGCAGCACACAGGGGGCCGTCTACGAGCAGTACTTC CASSTQGAVYEQYF TRBD1 TRBJ2-7 TRBV5-4 -
TGTGCCAGCCGCCGGGGTGGTCAGGATGAGCAGTTCTTC CASRRGGQDEQFF - TRBJ2-1 TRBV27 -
TGTGCCAGCAGTTTACTACTAGCGGGAGGGAACCAAGAGACCCAGTACTTC CASSLLLAGGNQETQYF TRBD2 TRBJ2-5 TRBV28 -
TGTGCCAGCGGACACGGTAGCTCCCCTGACTACGAGCAGTACTTC CASGHGSSPDYEQYF - TRBJ2-7 TRBV28 once
TGTGCCAGTAGTCGCCCGAATCAGCCCCAGCATTTT CASSRPNQPQHF - TRBJ1-5 TRBV19 -
TGTGCCAGCAGTCTCGGGCCAAAGCCCTACGAGCAGTACTTC CASSLGPKPYEQYF - TRBJ2-7 TRBV27 -
TGCAGCGTTGAGGGGGACACCGACACCGGGGAGCTGTTTTTT CSVEGDTDTGELFF - TRBJ2-2 TRBV29-1 once
TGTGCCAGCAGCCAAGGGGGCGCGGGAACTGAAGCTTTCTTT CASSQGGAGTEAFF - TRBJ1-1 TRBV4-2 once
TGTGCCAGCAGCTTGCGTCAGCCCCAGCATTTT CASSLRQPQHF - TRBJ1-5 TRBV5-8 -
TGTGCCAGCAGCTTAGATCCAGGGGAAGGCACTGAAGCTTTCTTT CASSLDPGEGTEAFF - TRBJ1-1 TRBV11-3 -
TGTGCCAGCAGTGCAGAGAGACTAGCGGGAGTAAAGTACAATGAGCAGTTCTTC CASSAERLAGVKYNEQFF TRBD2 TRBJ2-1 TRBV25-1 -
TGCGCCAGCAGCTTGGGGGACAGCAAAAAAAACATTCAGTACTTC CASSLGDSKKNIQYF TRBD1 TRBJ2-4 TRBV5-1 -
TGTGCCAGCAGTTTAATCGGGACAGACTATGGCTACACCTTC CASSLIGTDYGYTF TRBD1 TRBJ1-2 TRBV28 -
TGTGCCAGCAGAACCGGGACAGACTATGGCTACACCTTC CASRTGTDYGYTF TRBD1 TRBJ1-2 TRBV28 -
TGCGCCAGCAGCTTGAACGGACAGGGTGGGACCAATCAGCCCCAGCATTTT CASSLNGQGGTNQPQHF TRBD1 TRBJ1-5 TRBV4-1 -
TGTGCCAGCAGTTTTGTGGGAAACACCATATATTTT CASSFVGNTIYF - TRBJ1-3 TRBV28 -
TGTGCCAGTAGTGCCAATAGCGGGAGAGTCGGACGTGAGCAGTTCTTC CASSANSGRVGREQFF TRBD2 TRBJ2-1 TRBV19 -
TGCGCCAGCAGCCTCACCGCCAGGGGACTGGGGGGGGAGCAGTTCTTC CASSLTARGLGGEQFF - TRBJ2-1 TRBV5-1 -
TGCGCCAGCAGCCGGACAGGGGATTCACCCCTCCACTTT CASSRTGDSPLHF TRBD1 TRBJ1-6 TRBV5-1 -
TGTGCCAGCAGCTTAGGACCTCAGGGCCCTGGGGCCAACGTCCTGACTTTC CASSLGPQGPGANVLTF - TRBJ2-6 TRBV7-2 -
TGTGCCAGTAGTATAGATAGGGGCGGATCCGGCTACACCTTC CASSIDRGGSGYTF - TRBJ1-2 TRBV19 once
TGTGCCAGCAGCGTAGTCGGGCAGGGAGAGACCCAGTACTTC CASSVVGQGETQYF - TRBJ2-5 TRBV9 -
TGTGCCAGCAGCTTAATTGGCGGGAGGTCAGAGACCCAGTACTTC CASSLIGGRSETQYF TRBD2 TRBJ2-5 TRBV7-9 -
TGTGCCAGCAGTGAGACAGGGGCCTACGAGCAGTACTTC CASSETGAYEQYF TRBD1 TRBJ2-7 TRBV6-1 -
TGTGCCAGCAGCTTAGCGGGAGTGAGCACAGATACGCAGTATTTT CASSLAGVSTDTQYF TRBD2 TRBJ2-3 TRBV5-4 -
TGTGCCAGCAGTTACTTGGGGACCGTCTCCTACGAGCAGTACTTC CASSYLGTVSYEQYF - TRBJ2-7 TRBV6-6 once
TGTGCCAGCAGCTGGGGCGAGGACACTGAAGCTTTCTTT CASSWGEDTEAFF - TRBJ1-1 TRBV5-4 once